These 5 T cell receptor beta chains were sequenced from one sample in a study of Ad26.COV2.S vaccination and SARS-CoV-2 variants. The treatment is: about 20 received Ad26.COV2.S at low or high dose, single or two shots; about 5 received placebo; per-sample allocation not given. On day 63 after the first injection, vaccine and placebo recipients gave samples. Produced via immunoSEQ multiplex PCR; TCRdb's table is partial and in-frame only. In the table there are hundreds of thousands of clones, around 87% of which are singletons. The specimen was peripheral blood, collected in a trial of Ad26.COV2.S vaccine versus placebo. These receptor sequences come from a person aged 18-60 years who received the Ad26.COV2.S COVID-19 vaccine or a placebo.

This chain links TRBV30 with TRBJ2-7, with a tentative D call TRBD1 (6 bases). Germline CDR1 GTSNPN, CDR2 SVGIG (reference sequence). The length of the CDR3 is 12 residues. V was pared by 1 base and J by 3 bases, with 7 bases between. The CDR3 here is CAWSETGYEQYF. The CDR3 DNA follows: TGTGCCTGGAGTGAGACAGGCTACGAGCAGTACTTC.

DNA of the CDR3: TGTGCCAGCAGTTATCCGTGGGGCGCGAGCAATCAGCCCCAGCATTTT. It is translated as CASSYPWGASNQPQHF. This chain connects TRBV6-6 to TRBJ1-5; D perhaps matches TRBD1 (5 bases). The V and J ends lost 3 bases and 1 base respectively, with 13 bases between them. CDR1 and CDR2 (germline): MNHNY, SVGAGI (reference sequence). The CDR3 covers 16 residues.

The chain couples TRBV20-1 to TRBJ2-7; D unclear. The length of the CDR3 is 11 residues. V was trimmed by 6 bases and J by 7 bases, leaving 13 bases between them. CDR1 DFQATT and CDR2 SNEGSKA come from the germline V gene (reference sequence). CDR3 sequence (DNA): TGCAGTGCCCACGAGAACCTGGAGCAGTACTTC. The encoded protein is CSAHENLEQYF.

The V call is TRBV23-1, the J call TRBJ2-3; 7 nucleotides match TRBD1. Being an ORF, TRBV23-1 has a function that is uncertain. This CDR3 region has 15 residues. After removal of 4 bases from V and 2 bases from J, the junction contained 6 bases not matched to a gene. CDR3 DNA: TGCGCCAGCAGTCTGGGACAGCTGCACACAGATACGCAGTATTTT. Translation: CASSLGQLHTDTQYF.

This clone was recorded a few times. The genes are TRBV5-4 and TRBJ1-3; 7 bases match TRBD1. CDR1 and CDR2 from the germline V gene are SGHNT and YYREEE (reference sequence). The CDR3 extends over 15 amino acids. V was pared by 3 bases and J by 1 base, with 4 bases of the junction left unmatched. The CDR3 coding sequence is TGTGCCAGCAGCTCTCAGGGGGGGTCTGGAAACACCATATATTTT. Translated: CASSSQGGSGNTIYF.